This TCR beta chain was sequenced during a study of T cell repertoires in cytomegalovirus infection. Study summary: From public TCR beta signatures came an indication of both CMV infection and matching HLA type. Study-level points and caveats: It was HLA-C-restricted CMV-specific TCR beta clonotypes that dominated the response ex vivo.

Ten or more counts support this clonotype. Antigen: not known. TCRdb re-called the reads with MiXCR, one entry per CDR3 protein. The sample contains about 890,000 distinct CDR3 sequences, around 32% of which appear only once. The CDR3 is made up of 17 amino acids. Germline-derived CDR1 and CDR2 are SGHTA and FQGNSA. V gave up 8 bases and J gave up 4 bases; unmatched junction bases: 15. The gene calls are TRBV7-2 and TRBJ2-2; TRBD1 agrees at 8 bases. The sequence was collected from a human donor in good health (CMV status not recorded). Some clones in this sample may be carry-over from other donors' samples. The material was cultured CD8+ T cells from PBMCs, obtained from culture after CMV antigen stimulation. The CDR3 region is CASPPRTDRVGTGELFF. In DNA form, the CDR3 reads TGTGCCAGCCCACCCCGGACGGACAGGGTTGGCACCGGGGAGCTGTTTTTT.